This entry concerns a single T cell receptor (beta chain). Antigen specificity is unknown. This entry comes from a study of OX40 agonist ivuxolimab in advanced cancers. Study-wide background: Every 2 weeks, patients got intravenous ivuxolimab at one of six dose levels (0.01-10 mg/kg). Three patients, one with hepatocellular carcinoma and two with cutaneous melanoma, responded partially.

General observations from the study: CD4+ and CD8+ blood T cells expanded clonally by week 6 at 0.1 to 3.0 mg/kg.

Repertoires were generated with immunoSEQ multiplex PCR, while TCRdb's copy carries only in-frame clones and drops some. The sample lists fewer than 80,000 clones, roughly four fifths occurring once. Germline-derived CDR1 and CDR2 are MDHEN and SYDVKM. Trimming removed 3 bases at V and 1 base at J, with 9 bases between. CDR3 length: 14 amino acids. This receptor was taken from an adult with an advanced solid tumor such as melanoma, head and neck, liver or kidney cancer. Sequences were derived from CD4+ or CD8+ T cells sorted from blood, sampled in a trial of the OX40 agonist ivuxolimab. The V call is TRBV28, the J call TRBJ1-1; possible D gene TRBD1, 6 bases. CDR3 amino acids: CASSLGAPNTEAFF. CDR3 sequence (DNA): TGTGCCAGCAGTTTGGGGGCGCCGAACACTGAAGCTTTCTTT.